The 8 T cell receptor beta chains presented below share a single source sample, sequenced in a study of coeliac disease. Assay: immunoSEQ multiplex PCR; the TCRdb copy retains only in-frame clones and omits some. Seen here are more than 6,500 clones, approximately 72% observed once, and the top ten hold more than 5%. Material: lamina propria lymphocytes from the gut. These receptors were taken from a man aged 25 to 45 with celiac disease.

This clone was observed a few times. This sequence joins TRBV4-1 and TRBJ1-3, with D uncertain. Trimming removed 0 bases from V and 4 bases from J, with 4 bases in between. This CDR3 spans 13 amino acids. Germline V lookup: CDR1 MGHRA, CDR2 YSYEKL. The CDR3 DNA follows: TGCGCCAGCAGCCAAGATTCGGGAAACACCATATATTTT. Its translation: CASSQDSGNTIYF.

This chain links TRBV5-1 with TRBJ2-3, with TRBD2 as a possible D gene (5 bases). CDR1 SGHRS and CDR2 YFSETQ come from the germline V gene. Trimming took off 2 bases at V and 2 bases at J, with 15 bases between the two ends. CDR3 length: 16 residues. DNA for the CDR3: TGCGCCAGCAGCTTATCACTAGACTTTTCCACAGATACGCAGTATTTT. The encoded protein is CASSLSLDFSTDTQYF.

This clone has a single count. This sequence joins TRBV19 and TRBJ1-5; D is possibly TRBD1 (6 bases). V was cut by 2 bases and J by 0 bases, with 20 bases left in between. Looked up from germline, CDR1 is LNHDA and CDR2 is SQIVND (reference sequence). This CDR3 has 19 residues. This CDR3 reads CASSIWASGGQNSNQPQHF. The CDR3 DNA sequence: TGTGCCAGTAGTATATGGGCCTCGGGGGGACAAAATAGCAATCAGCCCCAGCATTTT.

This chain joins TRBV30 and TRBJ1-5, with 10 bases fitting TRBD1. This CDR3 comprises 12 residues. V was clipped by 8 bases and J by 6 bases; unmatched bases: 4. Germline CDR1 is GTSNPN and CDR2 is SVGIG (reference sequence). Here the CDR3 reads CAAGTGVQPQHF. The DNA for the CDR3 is TGTGCCGCAGGGACAGGGGTTCAGCCCCAGCATTTT.

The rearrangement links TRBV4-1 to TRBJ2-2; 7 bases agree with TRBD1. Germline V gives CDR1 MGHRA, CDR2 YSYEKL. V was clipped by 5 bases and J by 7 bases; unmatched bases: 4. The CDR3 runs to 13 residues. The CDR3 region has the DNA TGCGCCAGCAGCAGGGGGCAGGGCGGGGAGCTGTTTTTT. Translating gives CASSRGQGGELFF.

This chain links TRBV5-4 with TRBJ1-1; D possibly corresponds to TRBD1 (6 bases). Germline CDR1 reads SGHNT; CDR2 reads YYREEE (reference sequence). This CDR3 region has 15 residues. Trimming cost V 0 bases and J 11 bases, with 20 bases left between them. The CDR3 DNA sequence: TGTGCCAGCAGCTTGGGAGGGTCGGGACACCTCTCGGCTTTCTTT. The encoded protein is CASSLGGSGHLSAFF. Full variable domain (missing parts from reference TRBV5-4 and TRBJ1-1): ETGVTQSPTHLIKTRGQQVTLRCSSQSGHNTVSWYQQALGQGPQFIFQYYREEENGRGNFPPRFSGLQFPNYSSELNVNALELDDSALYLCASSLGGSGHLSAFFGQGTRLTVV.

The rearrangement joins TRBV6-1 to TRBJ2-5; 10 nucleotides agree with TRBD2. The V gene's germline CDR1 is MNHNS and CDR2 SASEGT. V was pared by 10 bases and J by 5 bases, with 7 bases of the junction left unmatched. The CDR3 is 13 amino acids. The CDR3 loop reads CANSLAGVETQYF. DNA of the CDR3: TGTGCCAACTCTCTAGCGGGAGTGGAGACCCAGTACTTC.

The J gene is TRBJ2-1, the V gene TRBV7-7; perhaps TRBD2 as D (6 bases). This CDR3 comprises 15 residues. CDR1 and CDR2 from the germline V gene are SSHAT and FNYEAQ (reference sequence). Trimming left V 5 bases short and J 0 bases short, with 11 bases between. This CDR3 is CASSATGSSYNEQFF. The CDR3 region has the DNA TGTGCCAGCAGCGCGACCGGGAGCTCCTACAATGAGCAGTTCTTC. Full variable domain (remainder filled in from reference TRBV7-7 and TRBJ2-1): GAGVSQSPRYKVTKRGQDVTLRCDPISSHATLYWYQQALGQGPEFLTYFNYEAQPDKSGLPSDRFSAERPEGSISTLTIQRTEQRDSAMYRCASSATGSSYNEQFFGPGTRLTVL.